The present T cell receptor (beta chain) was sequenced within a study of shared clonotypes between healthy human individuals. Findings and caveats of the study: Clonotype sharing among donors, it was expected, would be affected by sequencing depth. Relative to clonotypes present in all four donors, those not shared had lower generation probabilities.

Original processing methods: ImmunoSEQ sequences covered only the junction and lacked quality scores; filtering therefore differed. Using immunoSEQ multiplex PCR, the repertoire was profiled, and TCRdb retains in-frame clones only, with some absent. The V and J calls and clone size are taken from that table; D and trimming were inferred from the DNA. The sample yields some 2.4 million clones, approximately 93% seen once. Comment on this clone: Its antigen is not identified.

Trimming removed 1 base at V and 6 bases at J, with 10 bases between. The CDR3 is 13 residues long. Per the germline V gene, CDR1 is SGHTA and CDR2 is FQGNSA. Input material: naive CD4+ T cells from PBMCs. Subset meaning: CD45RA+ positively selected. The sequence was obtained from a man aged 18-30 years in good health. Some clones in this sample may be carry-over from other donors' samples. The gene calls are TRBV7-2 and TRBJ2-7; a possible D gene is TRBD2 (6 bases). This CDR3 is CASSLGNGSEQYF. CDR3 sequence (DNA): TGTGCCAGCAGCTTAGGAAACGGGAGCGAGCAGTACTTC.